The sequence of this TCR beta chain was determined in a study of control samples from healthy donors and cancer patients. Here immunoSEQ multiplex PCR was the method, and the copy in TCRdb shows in-frame clones only, minus some. The sample lists fewer than 200,000 clones, about 94% occurring once. The sequence derives from a woman aged 55-69 years in good health. Sequencing input: blood.

CDR3 sequence: CASSSASSGANVLTF. The CDR3 bases are TGTGCCAGCAGTTCGGCCAGCTCTGGGGCCAACGTCCTGACTTTC. V is TRBV6-5 and J is TRBJ2-6; D is undetermined. The V end lost 4 bases, the J end lost 0 bases, and 7 bases lay between the germline ends. The V gene's germline CDR1 is MNHEY and CDR2 SVGAGI. The CDR3 is 15 amino acids.